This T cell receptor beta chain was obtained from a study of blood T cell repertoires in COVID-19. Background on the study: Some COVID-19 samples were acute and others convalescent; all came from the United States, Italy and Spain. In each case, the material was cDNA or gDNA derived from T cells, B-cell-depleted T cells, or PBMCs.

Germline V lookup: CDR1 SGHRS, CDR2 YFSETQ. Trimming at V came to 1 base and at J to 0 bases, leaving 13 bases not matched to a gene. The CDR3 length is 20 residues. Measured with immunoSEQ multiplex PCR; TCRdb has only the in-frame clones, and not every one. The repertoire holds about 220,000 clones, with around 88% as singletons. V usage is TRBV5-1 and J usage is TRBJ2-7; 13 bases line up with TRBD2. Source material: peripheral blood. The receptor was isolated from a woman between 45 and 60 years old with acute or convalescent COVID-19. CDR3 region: CASSLKLAGGGQGFSYEQYF. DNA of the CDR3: TGCGCCAGCAGCTTGAAACTAGCGGGAGGGGGCCAGGGGTTCTCCTACGAGCAGTACTTC. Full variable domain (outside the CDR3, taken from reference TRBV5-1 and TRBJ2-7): KAGVTQTPRYLIKTRGQQVTLSCSPISGHRSVSWYQQTPGQGLQFLFEYFSETQRNKGNFPGRFSGRQFSNSRSEMNVSTLELGDSALYLCASSLKLAGGGQGFSYEQYFGPGTRLTVT.